These 8 T cell receptor beta chains were all obtained from the same sample, sequenced in a study of T cells in Graves' hyperthyroidism and ophthalmopathy. The investigators amplified TCR beta CDR3 regions from RNA transcripts. The study used the HTBI primer set for a first-round RT-PCR of the TCR CDR3. TCRdb redid the calling of the multiplex PCR reads with MiXCR, one entry per CDR3 protein. Here the sample spans about 570,000 distinct CDR3 sequences, under 60% being singletons. The specimen sequenced was peripheral blood or thyroid tissue (not recorded which). These receptors were obtained from an adult woman with Graves' disease, either hyperthyroidism or ophthalmopathy (not recorded which).

The J gene is TRBJ2-3, the V gene TRBV9; 9 nucleotides align to TRBD1. J was trimmed by 2 bases and V by 3 bases; bases with no gene match: 1. The CDR3 runs to 14 residues. Per the germline V gene, CDR1 is SGDLS and CDR2 is YYNGEE. In DNA form, the CDR3 reads TGTGCCAGCAGCGGACAGGGGGACACAGATACGCAGTATTTT. This codes for CASSGQGDTDTQYF.

At least ten counts were recorded for this clonotype. The gene calls are TRBV4-2 and TRBJ2-7, with D tentatively TRBD2 (5 bases). This CDR3 is 15 amino acids long. Germline CDR1 and CDR2: LGHNA and YNFKEQ. V was shortened by 2 bases and J by 4 bases, with 15 bases between the two germline ends. The CDR3 here is CASSQSLESPYEQYF. CDR3 coding DNA: TGTGCCAGCAGCCAATCACTAGAGAGTCCGTACGAGCAGTACTTC.

The rearrangement links TRBV9 to TRBJ2-7; 13 bases map to TRBD2. The CDR3 has 23 amino acids. The junction had 27 bases not matched to a gene; V was cut back by 0 bases and J by 6 bases. Germline CDR1 is SGDLS and CDR2 is YYNGEE. CDR3 region: CASSVGPGLAGSLSGKLVTEQYF. Written as DNA, the CDR3 is TGTGCCAGCAGCGTAGGCCCGGGACTAGCGGGAAGCCTTAGCGGGAAACTGGTGACCGAGCAGTACTTC.

The chain is built from TRBV29-1 and TRBJ2-6; D gene ambiguous. Between the trimmed V and J ends, which lost 8 bases and 2 bases, there was a span of 13 bases. The length of the CDR3 is 14 residues. Germline V gene lookup returns CDR1 SQVTM and CDR2 ANQGSEA. The CDR3, as DNA: TGCAGCTTAAGTTTGTATACTGGGGCCAACGTCCTGACTTTC. Its protein product is CSLSLYTGANVLTF.

In regard to this clonotype: As the CDR3 is not closed by the conserved phenylalanine or tryptophan, this likely results from a read error. The DNA is omitted, as the CDR3 cannot be located on it reliably, and the CDR3 follows TCRdb's listing. This chain links TRBV7-3 with TRBJ2-5; the table's D gene call, TRBD1, was not cross checked with the DNA. The germline V gene encodes CDR1 SGHTA and CDR2 FQGTGA. The CDR3 is 8 amino acids long, termini counted. CDR3: CASSLTRT.

This clonotype showed up many times. The chain recombines TRBV11-2 with TRBJ2-7; 12 bases are shared with TRBD2. V gave up 5 bases and J gave up 3 bases; unmatched junction bases: 5. From germline, CDR1 is SGHAT and CDR2 FQNNGV. This CDR3 spans 15 amino acids. In DNA, the CDR3 is TGTGCCAGCAGCCGGGGGACTAGCGGGCTCTACGAGCAGTACTTC. It encodes CASSRGTSGLYEQYF.

This chain joins TRBV7-2 and TRBJ2-7; D is ambiguous. Germline V CDR1 and CDR2: SGHTA, FQGNSA. The CDR3 is 13 amino acids. With 2 bases removed from V and 4 bases from J, the gap between germline ends came to 9 bases. The CDR3 loop is CASSLWARYEQYF. CDR3 in DNA: TGTGCCAGCAGCTTATGGGCTAGGTACGAGCAGTACTTC.

The CDR3 loop reads CASSQGTGVMQPQHF. CDR3 DNA: TGTGCCAGCAGCCAGGGGACAGGGGTGATGCAGCCCCAGCATTTT. V usage is TRBV11-2 and J usage is TRBJ1-5; 10 bases are a match to TRBD1. Germline V gene sequence: CDR1 SGHAT, CDR2 FQNNGV. After removal of 5 bases from V and 7 bases from J, the junction contained 8 bases not matched to a gene. The CDR3 contains 15 residues.